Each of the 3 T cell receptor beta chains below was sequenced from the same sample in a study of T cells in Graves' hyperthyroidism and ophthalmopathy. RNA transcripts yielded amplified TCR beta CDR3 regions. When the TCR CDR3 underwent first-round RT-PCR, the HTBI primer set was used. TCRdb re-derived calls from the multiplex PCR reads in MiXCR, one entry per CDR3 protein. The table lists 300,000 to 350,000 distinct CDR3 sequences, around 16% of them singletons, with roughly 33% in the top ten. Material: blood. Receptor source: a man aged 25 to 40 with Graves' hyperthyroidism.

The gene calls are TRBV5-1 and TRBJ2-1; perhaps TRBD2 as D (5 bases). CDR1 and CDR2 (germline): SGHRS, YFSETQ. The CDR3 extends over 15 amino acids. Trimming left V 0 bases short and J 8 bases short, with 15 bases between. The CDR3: CASSLAYYTGDEQFF. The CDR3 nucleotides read TGCGCCAGCAGCTTGGCCTATTACACCGGGGATGAGCAGTTCTTC.

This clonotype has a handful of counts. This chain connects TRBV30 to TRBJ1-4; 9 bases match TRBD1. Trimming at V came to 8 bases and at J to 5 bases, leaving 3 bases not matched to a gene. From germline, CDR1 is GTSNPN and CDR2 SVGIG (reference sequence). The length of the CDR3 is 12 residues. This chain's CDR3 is CAGDRANEKLFF. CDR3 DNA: TGTGCCGGGGACAGGGCAAATGAAAAACTGTTTTTT.

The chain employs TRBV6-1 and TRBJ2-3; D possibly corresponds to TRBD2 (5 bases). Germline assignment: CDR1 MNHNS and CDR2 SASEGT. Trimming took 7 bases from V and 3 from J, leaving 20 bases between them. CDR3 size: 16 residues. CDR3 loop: CASTKTGIRQTDTQYF. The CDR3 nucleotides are TGTGCCAGCACCAAAACGGGGATTAGGCAGACAGATACGCAGTATTTT.